The clone carrying this TCR beta chain came up a few times. What it recognizes is unknown. A read error may produce the germline difference seen at one junction end. The sample belongs to a study of molecular identifiers for immune sequencing clone quantification. Study at large: Replicates partitioned RNA from approximately 20,000 or 98,000 naive CD8 cells into five parts, sequencing four.

Study-wide results and limits: Because of identical TCR molecules sharing a barcode, sizes of highly expanded clones could be underestimated.

Libraries used about 18,000 to 1,000,000 sorted naive CD8 T cells and 10%, 30% or 50% RNA input. TCRdb re-called the PCR reads with MiXCR, one entry per CDR3 protein. The sample yields under 800,000 distinct CDR3 sequences, 25% seen once. The CDR3 sequence is 12 residues long. Germline V gene lookup returns CDR1 GTSNPN and CDR2 SVGIG (reference sequence). This TCR was sampled from a human donor in good health. Some libraries in this study had Jurkat cell RNA spiked in. The J gene is TRBJ2-5, the V gene TRBV30; D gene ambiguous. Sequencing input: naive CD8+ T cells from blood, with Jurkat cell RNA spiked in. Subset: FACS-sorted CD8+CD4-CCR7+CD45RA+ naive T cells. This CDR3 reads CAWSSTALSENF. The CDR3, as DNA: TGTGCCTGGAGTTCAACCGCGCTGTCTGAGAACTTC.